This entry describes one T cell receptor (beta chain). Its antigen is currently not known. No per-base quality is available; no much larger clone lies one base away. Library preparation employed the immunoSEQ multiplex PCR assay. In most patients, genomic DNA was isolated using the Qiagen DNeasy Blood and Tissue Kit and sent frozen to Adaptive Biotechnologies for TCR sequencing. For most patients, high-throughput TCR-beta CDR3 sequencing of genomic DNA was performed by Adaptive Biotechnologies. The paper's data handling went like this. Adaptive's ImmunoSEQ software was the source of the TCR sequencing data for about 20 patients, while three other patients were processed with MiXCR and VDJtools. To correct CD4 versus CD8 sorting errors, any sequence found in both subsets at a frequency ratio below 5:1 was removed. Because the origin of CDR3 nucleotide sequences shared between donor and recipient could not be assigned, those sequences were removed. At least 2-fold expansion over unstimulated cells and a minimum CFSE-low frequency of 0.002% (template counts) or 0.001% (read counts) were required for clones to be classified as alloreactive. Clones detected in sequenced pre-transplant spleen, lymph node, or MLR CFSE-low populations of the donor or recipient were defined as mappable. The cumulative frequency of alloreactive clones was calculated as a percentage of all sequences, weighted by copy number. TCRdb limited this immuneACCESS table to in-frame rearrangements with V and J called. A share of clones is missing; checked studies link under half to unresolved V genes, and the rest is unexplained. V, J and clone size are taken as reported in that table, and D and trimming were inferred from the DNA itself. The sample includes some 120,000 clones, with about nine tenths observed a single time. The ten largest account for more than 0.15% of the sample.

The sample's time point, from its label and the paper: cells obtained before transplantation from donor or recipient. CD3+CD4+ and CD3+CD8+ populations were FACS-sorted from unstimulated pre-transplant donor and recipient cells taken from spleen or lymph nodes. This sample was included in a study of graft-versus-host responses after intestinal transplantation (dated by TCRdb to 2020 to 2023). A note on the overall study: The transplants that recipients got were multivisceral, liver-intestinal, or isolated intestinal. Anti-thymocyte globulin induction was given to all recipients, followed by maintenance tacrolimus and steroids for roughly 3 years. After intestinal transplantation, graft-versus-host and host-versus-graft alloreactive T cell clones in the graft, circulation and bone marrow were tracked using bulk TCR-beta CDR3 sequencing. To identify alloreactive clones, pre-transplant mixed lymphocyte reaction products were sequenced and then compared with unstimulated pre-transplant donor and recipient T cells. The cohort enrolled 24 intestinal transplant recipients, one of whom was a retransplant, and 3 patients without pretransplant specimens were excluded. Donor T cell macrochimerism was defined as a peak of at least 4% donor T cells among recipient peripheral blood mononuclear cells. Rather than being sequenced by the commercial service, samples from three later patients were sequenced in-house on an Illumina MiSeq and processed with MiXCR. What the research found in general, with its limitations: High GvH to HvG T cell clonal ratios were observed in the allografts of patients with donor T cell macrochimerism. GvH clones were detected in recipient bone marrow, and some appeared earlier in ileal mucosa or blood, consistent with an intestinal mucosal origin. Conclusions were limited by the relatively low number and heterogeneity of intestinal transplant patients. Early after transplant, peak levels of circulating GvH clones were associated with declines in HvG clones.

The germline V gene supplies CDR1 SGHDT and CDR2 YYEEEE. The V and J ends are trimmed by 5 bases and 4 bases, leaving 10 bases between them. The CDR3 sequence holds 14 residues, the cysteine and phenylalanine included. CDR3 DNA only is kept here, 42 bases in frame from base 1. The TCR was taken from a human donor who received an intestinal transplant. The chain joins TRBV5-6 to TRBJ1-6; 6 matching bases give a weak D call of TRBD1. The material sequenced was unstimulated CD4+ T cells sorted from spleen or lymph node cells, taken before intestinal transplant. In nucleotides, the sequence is TGTGCCAGCAGTCAACAGGGTTATAATTCACCCCTCCACTTT. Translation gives CASSQQGYNSPLHF.